The 25 T cell receptor beta chains reported below all come from one sample, sequenced in a study of T cell responses to AZD1222 COVID-19 vaccine. Sequencing was performed with immunoSEQ multiplex PCR; in TCRdb, only in-frame clones are kept and a portion is missing. The sample yields roughly 150,000 clones, roughly 82% seen once. The sequencing here drew on peripheral blood, taken on day 0 of AZD1222 vaccination. These receptor sequences come from an adult in good health.

This chain connects TRBV5-1 to TRBJ2-1; 8 bases are shared with TRBD2. The CDR3 spans 17 residues. Germline values: CDR1 SGHRS, CDR2 YFSETQ. The V gene end was trimmed by 0 bases and the J gene end by 3 bases; junction bases not matched to a gene: 8. The CDR3 sequence: CASSLESGGIIYNEQFF. The CDR3, as DNA: TGCGCCAGCAGCTTGGAGAGCGGGGGAATTATCTACAATGAGCAGTTCTTC.

The DNA for the CDR3 is TGTGCCAGCAGCTTGCTAGCGGGGGGCACAGATACGCAGTATTTT. Translating it yields CASSLLAGGTDTQYF. The chain has TRBV5-5 and TRBJ2-3; 10 bases match TRBD2. This CDR3 region has 15 residues. Trimming took 1 base from V and 1 from J; bases not matched to a gene: 0. From germline, CDR1 is SGHKS and CDR2 YYEKEE (reference sequence).

The chain employs TRBV19 and TRBJ2-1; 7 nucleotides line up with TRBD1. Germline trimming cut 6 bases from V and 6 bases from J; bases unmatched to any gene: 8. The length of the CDR3 is 14 residues. From germline, CDR1 is LNHDA and CDR2 SQIVND (reference sequence). CDR3 in DNA: TGTGCCAGTAGCAGAGGGGGCAACACCAATGAGCAGTTCTTC. Translation gives CASSRGGNTNEQFF.

This clone was observed a single time. At one of its ends the junction is not consistent with the germline gene, which may arise from a read error. V usage is TRBV30 and J usage is TRBJ1-1, with TRBD1 matching over 8 bases. Germline CDR1 reads GTSNPN; CDR2 reads SVGIG (reference sequence). The CDR3 loop spans 15 amino acids. This chain's CDR3 is CAWTMAGQGFAETFF. CDR3 nucleotides: TGTGCCTGGACCATGGCAGGACAGGGATTCGCTGAAACTTTCTTT.

V is TRBV2 and J is TRBJ1-5; 7 bases agree with TRBD1. The CDR3 runs to 16 residues. From germline, CDR1 is SNHLY and CDR2 FYNNEI. Trimming cost V 6 bases and J 2 bases; bases outside gene matches: 10. The CDR3 here is CASRSPGGRGNQPQHF. Here the CDR3 DNA reads TGTGCCAGCAGATCCCCAGGGGGTAGGGGCAATCAGCCCCAGCATTTT.

This chain connects TRBV2 to TRBJ1-4; the match to TRBD1 covers 7 bases. Per germline, CDR1 SNHLY and CDR2 FYNNEI. The V and J ends lost 11 bases and 8 bases, in that order; junction bases with no gene match: 14. The CDR3 has 14 amino acids. DNA of the CDR3: TGTGCCGGGGGAGGTCGACAGGGAAAGGAAAAACTGTTTTTT. Translation: CAGGGRQGKEKLFF.

The J gene is TRBJ1-1, the V gene TRBV6-2 or TRBV6-3; TRBD1 aligns across 7 bases. CDR1 and CDR2 (germline): MNHEY, SVGEGT. The CDR3 contains 12 residues. V shed 6 bases, J shed 10 bases, and the junction held 8 bases outside the gene matches. The CDR3: CASSLQGSGAFF. CDR3 coding DNA: TGTGCCAGCAGCTTACAGGGGAGCGGAGCTTTCTTT.

This chain connects TRBV11-2 to TRBJ2-7, with TRBD1 as a possible D gene (6 bases). Trimming pared 0 bases from V and 4 bases from J, leaving 16 bases between. The CDR3 is 16 residues long. Per the germline V gene, CDR1 is SGHAT and CDR2 is FQNNGV. In DNA form, the CDR3 reads TGTGCCAGCAGCTTAGAAGAAATAATCGGACAGTACGAGCAGTACTTC. This encodes CASSLEEIIGQYEQYF.

This clone was recorded only once. This chain joins TRBV5-6 and TRBJ1-1; TRBD1 aligns across 7 bases. Germline assignment: CDR1 SGHDT and CDR2 YYEEEE. After removal of 1 base from V and 5 bases from J, the junction contained 11 bases not matched to a gene. The CDR3 consists of 16 residues. CDR3 region: CASSLPGRGLGTEAFF. CDR3 DNA: TGTGCCAGCAGCTTGCCCGGTAGGGGGCTGGGTACTGAAGCTTTCTTT.

V usage is TRBV19 and J usage is TRBJ1-1; D uncertain. Per the germline V gene, CDR1 is LNHDA and CDR2 is SQIVND (reference sequence). Trimming took off 6 bases at V and 4 bases at J, with 18 bases between the two ends. The CDR3 covers 15 residues. Written as DNA, the CDR3 is TGTGCCAGTAGCCCCGGGTCGACGGGAGGCACTGAAGCTTTCTTT. It is translated as CASSPGSTGGTEAFF.

The chain is built from TRBV2 and TRBJ1-1, with 7 positions matching TRBD1. The CDR3 is 12 amino acids. With V trimmed by 6 bases and J by 9 bases, 7 bases remained unmatched. The V gene's germline CDR1 is SNHLY and CDR2 FYNNEI. This chain's CDR3 is CASRLRQGKAFF. CDR3 coding DNA: TGTGCCAGCAGACTTCGACAGGGTAAAGCTTTCTTT.

This clone occurred a few times. CDR3 amino acids: CASSLAGGEAFF. The CDR3 DNA is TGTGCCAGCAGCTTAGCGGGCGGGGAAGCTTTCTTT. This chain connects TRBV7-9 to TRBJ1-1; no reliable D call. V dropped 0 bases and J dropped 8 bases, with 7 bases sitting between them. This CDR3 is 12 amino acids long. Germline V lookup: CDR1 SEHNR, CDR2 FQNEAQ (reference sequence).

V is TRBV7-8 and J is TRBJ1-5; D possibly corresponds to TRBD1 (6 bases). CDR1 is SGHVS and CDR2 is FQNEAQ in the germline V gene. The CDR3 is made up of 15 amino acids. Trimming removed 5 bases at V and 3 bases at J, with 14 bases between. CDR3 DNA: TGTGCCAGCAGCCCGGACAGTCCTACCAATCAGCCCCAGCATTTT. Its translation is CASSPDSPTNQPQHF.

The rearrangement joins TRBV27 to TRBJ1-5, with TRBD1 matching 10 bases. J was trimmed by 2 bases and V by 2 bases; bases with no gene match: 3. The CDR3 sequence is 16 residues long. Per the germline V gene, CDR1 is MNHEY and CDR2 is SMNVEV (reference sequence). The CDR3 is CASSLRTGGGNQPQHF. The CDR3 DNA reads as TGTGCCAGCAGTTTAAGGACAGGGGGTGGCAATCAGCCCCAGCATTTT.

The chain recombines TRBV19 with TRBJ1-1; D is undetermined. CDR1 and CDR2 from the germline V gene are LNHDA and SQIVND (reference sequence). V was cut by 3 bases and J by 8 bases, with 7 bases left in between. The CDR3 length is 11 residues. CDR3 sequence: CASSMWEEAFF. Written as DNA, the CDR3 is TGTGCCAGTAGTATGTGGGAGGAAGCTTTCTTT.

The chain links TRBV18 to TRBJ2-5; 9 nucleotides line up with TRBD2. Germline CDR1 reads KGHSH; CDR2 reads LQKENI. The trim removed 0 bases at V and 2 bases at J, leaving 4 bases unmatched. This CDR3 has 16 amino acids. DNA for the CDR3: TGTGCCAGCTCACCACCGAGCGGGGGGCGTCAAGAGACCCAGTACTTC. This translates into CASSPPSGGRQETQYF.

The chain has TRBV5-4 and TRBJ1-5, with no clear D. The V gene's germline CDR1 is SGHNT and CDR2 YYREEE (reference sequence). The CDR3 is made up of 13 amino acids. Between the trimmed V and J ends, which lost 0 bases and 9 bases, there was a span of 10 bases. The CDR3 DNA reads TGTGCCAGCAGCTTGGGGACCGGGCGGCCCCAGCATTTT. As protein: CASSLGTGRPQHF.

V is TRBV3-1 (or the pseudogene TRBV3-2) and J is TRBJ2-1, with 10 bases lining up with TRBD2. V lost 0 bases, J lost 5 bases, and 7 bases stayed unmatched. The CDR3 runs 17 residues. Germline V lookup: CDR1 LGHDT, CDR2 YNNKEL (reference sequence). The CDR3 DNA sequence: TGTGCCAGCAGCCAAGATGGTCTAGCGGGGGCCGACAATGAGCAGTTCTTC. It translates to CASSQDGLAGADNEQFF.

The chain has TRBV5-1 and TRBJ2-2; D remains unclear. Between the trimmed V and J ends, which lost 2 bases and 1 base, there was a span of 12 bases. CDR1 SGHRS and CDR2 YFSETQ come from the germline V gene. This CDR3 region has 16 residues. CDR3 nucleotide sequence: TGCGCCAGCAGCTTTTCCCGATCGATGAACACCGGGGAGCTGTTTTTT. Translating gives CASSFSRSMNTGELFF.

The J gene is TRBJ1-6, the V gene TRBV28, with a possible D match to TRBD1 (5 bases). Germline CDR1 reads MDHEN; CDR2 reads SYDVKM. The CDR3 totals 13 residues. Trimming stripped 5 bases from V and 8 bases from J, with 10 bases between. The CDR3 sequence is CASSRDGDSPLHF. DNA for the CDR3: TGTGCCAGCAGTCGGGACGGGGATTCACCCCTCCACTTT.

V usage is TRBV19 and J usage is TRBJ2-5; D may match TRBD1 or TRBD2 (5 bases each). CDR3 length: 12 amino acids. V was clipped by 1 base and J by 5 bases, with 5 bases between them. CDR1 and CDR2 (germline): LNHDA, SQIVND (reference sequence). The CDR3 DNA follows: TGTGCCAGTAGTATAGGGGGGGAGACCCAGTACTTC. Residues: CASSIGGETQYF.

CDR3 sequence reads: CASSWGSGQSGVAEAFF. CDR3 DNA: TGCGCCAGCAGCTGGGGGTCGGGACAGTCTGGGGTCGCTGAAGCTTTCTTT. The chain couples TRBV5-1 to TRBJ1-1, with 7 nucleotides matching TRBD1. Per the germline V gene, CDR1 is SGHRS and CDR2 is YFSETQ. CDR3 length: 17 residues. The trim removed 3 bases at V and 6 bases at J, leaving 17 bases unmatched.

The V and J genes are TRBV19 and TRBJ1-3; D is unclear. Germline assignment: CDR1 LNHDA and CDR2 SQIVND (reference sequence). The CDR3 spans 15 residues. V was pared by 4 bases and J by 0 bases, with 10 bases between. In DNA, the CDR3 is TGTGCCAGTAGTAGATTGCAGAACTCTGGAAACACCATATATTTT. The encoded protein is CASSRLQNSGNTIYF. Combining the CDR3 with reference TRBV19 and TRBJ1-3 gives the whole variable domain DGGITQSPKYLFRKEGQNVTLSCEQNLNHDAMYWYRQDPGQGLRLIYYSQIVNDFQKGDIAEGYSVSREKKESFPLTVTSAQKNPTAFYLCASSRLQNSGNTIYFGEGSWLTVV.

The rearrangement joins TRBV7-2 to TRBJ1-2, with 11 positions matching TRBD1. The J segment lost 11 bases and the V segment lost 3 bases, leaving 5 bases of the junction unmatched. The CDR3 has 13 amino acids. Germline V gives CDR1 SGHTA, CDR2 FQGNSA. For the CDR3, the DNA is TGTGCCAGCAGCTTGGGACAGGGGGTTAGATACACCTTC. The encoded protein is CASSLGQGVRYTF.

This chain uses TRBV18 with TRBJ1-2; TRBD1 agrees at 7 bases. V lost 3 bases, J lost 7 bases, and 14 bases stayed unmatched. The CDR3 spans 16 residues. Germline values: CDR1 KGHSH, CDR2 LQKENI. The CDR3 protein is CASSPAVRGPAFGYTF. DNA of the CDR3: TGTGCCAGCTCACCGGCGGTAAGGGGGCCCGCATTTGGCTACACCTTC.